A single sample gave rise to the 5 T cell receptor beta chains below, sequenced in a study of T-cell memory formation after mild COVID-19. From the 5' RACE reads, TCRdb called clonotypes with MiXCR, one entry per CDR3 protein. The sample has fewer than 110,000 distinct CDR3 sequences, roughly an eighth seen once. Sequenced: PBMCs or a T cell subset sorted from them (not recorded which). These TCRs come from a man aged 18-30 years who had mild COVID-19 (a few samples of this study predate the infection). Cell type and time point are not known.

V usage is TRBV27 and J usage is TRBJ1-3; D unresolved. Germline values: CDR1 MNHEY, CDR2 SMNVEV (reference sequence). Between the trimmed V and J ends, which lost 1 base and 9 bases, there was a span of 13 bases. This CDR3 comprises 14 residues. CDR3 sequence (DNA): TGTGCCAGCAGTTTATTACCAGGTCTCAGCACCATATATTTT. Amino acids: CASSLLPGLSTIYF.

In its sample, this clonotype was seen a few times. The chain links TRBV14 to TRBJ1-6; D is perhaps TRBD1 (6 bases). Germline V gene data show CDR1 as SGHDN and CDR2 as FVKESK. The V and J ends lost 4 bases and 8 bases respectively, with 18 bases between them. The CDR3 runs 16 residues. CDR3 coding DNA: TGTGCCAGCAGCCCCATGAGGGGGGGGAGTGATTCACCCCTCCACTTT. It encodes CASSPMRGGSDSPLHF.

The chain couples TRBV20-1 to TRBJ2-7; tentatively, D is TRBD1 or TRBD2 (7 bases each). There are 15 residues in the CDR3. CDR1 and CDR2 from the germline V gene are DFQATT and SNEGSKA (reference sequence). V lost 1 base and J lost 3, with 16 bases in between. CDR3 residues: CSARARTGGGYEQYF. CDR3 DNA sequence: TGCAGTGCTAGAGCCAGGACAGGCGGGGGCTACGAGCAGTACTTC.

The chain links TRBV7-2 to TRBJ2-2; a possible D gene is TRBD1 (6 bases). CDR1 is SGHTA, CDR2 FQGNSA, per germline. V lost 5 bases, J lost 6 bases, and 16 bases lay in between. The CDR3 is 15 amino acids. CDR3 sequence: CASSQGTFFAGELFF. The CDR3 nucleotides read TGTGCCAGCAGCCAAGGGACATTCTTTGCCGGGGAGCTGTTTTTT.

A word on this clonotype: A read error may account for a junction end that differs from germline. The chain couples TRBV5-1 to TRBJ2-1; D unclear. Germline CDR1 reads SGHRS; CDR2 reads YFSETQ. The CDR3 contains 16 residues. DNA for the CDR3: TGCGCCAGCCGCTTTAGGGCAGAAATCTCCTACAATGAGCAGTTCTTC. It codes for CASRFRAEISYNEQFF.